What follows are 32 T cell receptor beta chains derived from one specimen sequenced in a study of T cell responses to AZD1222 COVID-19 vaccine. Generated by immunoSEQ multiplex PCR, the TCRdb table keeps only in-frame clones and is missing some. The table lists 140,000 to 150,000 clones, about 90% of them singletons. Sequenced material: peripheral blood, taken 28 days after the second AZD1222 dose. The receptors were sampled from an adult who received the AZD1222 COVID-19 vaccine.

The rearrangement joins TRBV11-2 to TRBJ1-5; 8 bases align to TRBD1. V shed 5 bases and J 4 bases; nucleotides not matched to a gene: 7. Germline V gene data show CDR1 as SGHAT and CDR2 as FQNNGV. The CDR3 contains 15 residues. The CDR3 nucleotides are TGTGCCAGCAGCCAAGGACAGGGATGGAATCAGCCCCAGCATTTT. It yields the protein CASSQGQGWNQPQHF.

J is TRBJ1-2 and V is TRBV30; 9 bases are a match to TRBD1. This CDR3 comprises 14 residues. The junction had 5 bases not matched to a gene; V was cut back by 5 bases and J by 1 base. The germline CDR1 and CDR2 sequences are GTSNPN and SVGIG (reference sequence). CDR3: CAWSPGQGNYGYTF. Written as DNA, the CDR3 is TGTGCCTGGTCACCGGGACAGGGTAACTATGGCTACACCTTC.

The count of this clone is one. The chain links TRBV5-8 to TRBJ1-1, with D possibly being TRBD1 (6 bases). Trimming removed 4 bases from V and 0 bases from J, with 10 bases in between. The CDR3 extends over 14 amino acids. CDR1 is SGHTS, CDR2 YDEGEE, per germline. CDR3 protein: CASSLGAVNTEAFF. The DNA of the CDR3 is TGTGCCAGCAGCCTGGGGGCGGTGAACACTGAAGCTTTCTTT.

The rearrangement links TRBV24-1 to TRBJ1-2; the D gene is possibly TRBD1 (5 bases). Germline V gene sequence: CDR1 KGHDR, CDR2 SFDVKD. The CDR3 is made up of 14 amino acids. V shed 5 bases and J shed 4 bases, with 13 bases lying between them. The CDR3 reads CATSGGKLSYGYTF. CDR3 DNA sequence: TGTGCCACCAGTGGGGGGAAGCTCTCCTATGGCTACACCTTC.

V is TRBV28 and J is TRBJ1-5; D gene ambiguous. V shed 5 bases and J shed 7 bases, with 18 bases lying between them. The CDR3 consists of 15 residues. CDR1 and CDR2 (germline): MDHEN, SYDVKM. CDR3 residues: CASSGGGPGRQPQHF. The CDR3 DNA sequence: TGTGCCAGCAGTGGCGGCGGGCCCGGGCGACAGCCCCAGCATTTT.

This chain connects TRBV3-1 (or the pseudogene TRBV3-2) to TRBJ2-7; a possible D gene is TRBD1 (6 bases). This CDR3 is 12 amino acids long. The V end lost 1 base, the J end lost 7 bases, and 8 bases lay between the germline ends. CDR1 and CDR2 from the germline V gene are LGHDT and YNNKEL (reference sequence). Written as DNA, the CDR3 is TGTGCCAGCAGCCAAGTCAGGGGAGAGCAGTACTTC. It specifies CASSQVRGEQYF.

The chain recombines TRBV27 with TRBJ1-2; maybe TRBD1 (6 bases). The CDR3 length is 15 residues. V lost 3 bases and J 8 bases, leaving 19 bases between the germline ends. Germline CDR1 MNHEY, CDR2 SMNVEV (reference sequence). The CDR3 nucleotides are TGTGCCAGCAGTTTCCTACAAGACAGGAGAAAGGGCTACACCTTC. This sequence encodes CASSFLQDRRKGYTF.

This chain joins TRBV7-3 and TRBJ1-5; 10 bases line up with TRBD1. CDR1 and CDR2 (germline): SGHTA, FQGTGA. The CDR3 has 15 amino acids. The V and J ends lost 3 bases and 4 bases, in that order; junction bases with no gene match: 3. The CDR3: CASSLTGGRNQPQHF. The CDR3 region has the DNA TGTGCCAGCAGCTTGACAGGGGGCCGGAATCAGCCCCAGCATTTT.

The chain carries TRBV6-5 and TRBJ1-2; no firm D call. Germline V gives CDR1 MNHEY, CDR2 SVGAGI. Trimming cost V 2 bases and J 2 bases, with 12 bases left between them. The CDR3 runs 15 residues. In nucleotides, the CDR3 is TGTGCCAGCAGTTACCTCGCATCCCTAAACTATGGCTACACCTTC. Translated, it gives CASSYLASLNYGYTF.

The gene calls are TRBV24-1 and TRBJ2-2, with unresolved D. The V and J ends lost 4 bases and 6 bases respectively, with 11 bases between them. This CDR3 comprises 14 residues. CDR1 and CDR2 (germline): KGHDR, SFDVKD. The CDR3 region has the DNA TGTGCCACCAGTGACCCGCAAGGATCCGGGGAGCTGTTTTTT. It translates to CATSDPQGSGELFF.

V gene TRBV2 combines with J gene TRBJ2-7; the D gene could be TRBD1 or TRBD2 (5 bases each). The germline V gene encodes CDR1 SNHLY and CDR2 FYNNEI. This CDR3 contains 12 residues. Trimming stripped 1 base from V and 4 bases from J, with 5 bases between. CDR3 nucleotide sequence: TGTGCCAGCAGTGAAGGGGGGTACGAGCAGTACTTC. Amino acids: CASSEGGYEQYF.

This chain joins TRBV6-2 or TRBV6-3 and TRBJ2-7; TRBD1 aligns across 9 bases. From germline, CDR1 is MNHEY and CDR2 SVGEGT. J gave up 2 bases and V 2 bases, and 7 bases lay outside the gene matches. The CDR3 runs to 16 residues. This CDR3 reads CASSYPIGTGTYEQYF. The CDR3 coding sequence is TGTGCCAGCAGTTACCCTATAGGGACAGGGACCTACGAGCAGTACTTC.

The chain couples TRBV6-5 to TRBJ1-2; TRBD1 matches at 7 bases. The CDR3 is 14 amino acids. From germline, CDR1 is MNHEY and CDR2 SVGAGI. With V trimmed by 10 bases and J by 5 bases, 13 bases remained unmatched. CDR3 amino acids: CATPSDRTFYGYTF. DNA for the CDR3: TGTGCCACCCCGTCGGACAGGACGTTTTATGGCTACACCTTC.

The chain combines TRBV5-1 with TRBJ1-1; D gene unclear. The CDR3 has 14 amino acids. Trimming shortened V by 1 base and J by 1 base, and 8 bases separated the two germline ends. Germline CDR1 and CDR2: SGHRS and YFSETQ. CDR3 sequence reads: CASSLSPGNTEAFF. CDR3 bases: TGCGCCAGCAGCTTGTCGCCAGGGAACACTGAAGCTTTCTTT.

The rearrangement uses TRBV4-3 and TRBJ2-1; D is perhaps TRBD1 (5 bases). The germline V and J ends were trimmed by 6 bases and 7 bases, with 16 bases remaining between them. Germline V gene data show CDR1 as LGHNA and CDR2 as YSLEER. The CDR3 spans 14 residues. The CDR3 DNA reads TGCGCCAGCAGTGGGTCAGGGAATAGGAATGAGCAGTTCTTC. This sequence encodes CASSGSGNRNEQFF.

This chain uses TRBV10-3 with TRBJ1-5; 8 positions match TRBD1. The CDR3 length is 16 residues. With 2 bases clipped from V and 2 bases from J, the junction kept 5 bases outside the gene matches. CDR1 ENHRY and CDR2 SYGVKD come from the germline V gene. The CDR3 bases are TGTGCCATCAGTGAGACCGGACAGGGCGGCAATCAGCCCCAGCATTTT. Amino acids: CAISETGQGGNQPQHF.

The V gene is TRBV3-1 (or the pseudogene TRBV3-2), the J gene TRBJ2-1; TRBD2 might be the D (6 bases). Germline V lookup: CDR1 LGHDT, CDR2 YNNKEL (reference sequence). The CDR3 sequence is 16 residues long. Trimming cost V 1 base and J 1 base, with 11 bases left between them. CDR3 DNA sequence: TGTGCCAGCAGCCAAGGTGGTGGGAGGTCCTACAATGAGCAGTTCTTC. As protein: CASSQGGGRSYNEQFF.

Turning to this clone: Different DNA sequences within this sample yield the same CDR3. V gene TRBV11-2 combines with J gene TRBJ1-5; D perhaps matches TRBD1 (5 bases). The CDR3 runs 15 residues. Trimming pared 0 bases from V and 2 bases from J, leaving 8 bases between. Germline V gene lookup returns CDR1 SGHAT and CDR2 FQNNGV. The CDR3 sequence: CASSLDRAGNQPQHF. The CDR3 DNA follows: TGTGCCAGCAGCTTAGACAGGGCTGGCAATCAGCCCCAGCATTTT.

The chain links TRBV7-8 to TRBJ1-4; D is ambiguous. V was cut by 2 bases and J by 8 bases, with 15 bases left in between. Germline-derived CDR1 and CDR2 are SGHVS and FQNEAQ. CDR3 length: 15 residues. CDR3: CASSLIPRGWEKLFF. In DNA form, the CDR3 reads TGTGCCAGCAGCTTAATCCCCCGGGGTTGGGAAAAACTGTTTTTT. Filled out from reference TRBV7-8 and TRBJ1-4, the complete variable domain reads GAGVSQSPRYKVAKRGQDVALRCDPISGHVSLFWYQQALGQGPEFLTYFQNEAQLDKSGLPSDRFFAERPEGSVSTLKIQRTQQEDSAVYLCASSLIPRGWEKLFFGSGTQLSVL.

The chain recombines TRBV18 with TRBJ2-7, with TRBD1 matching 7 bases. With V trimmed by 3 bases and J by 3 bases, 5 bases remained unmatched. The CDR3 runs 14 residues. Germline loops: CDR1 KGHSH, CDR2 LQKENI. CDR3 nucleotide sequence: TGTGCCAGCTCACCCCGGACAGGCGACTACGAGCAGTACTTC. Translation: CASSPRTGDYEQYF.

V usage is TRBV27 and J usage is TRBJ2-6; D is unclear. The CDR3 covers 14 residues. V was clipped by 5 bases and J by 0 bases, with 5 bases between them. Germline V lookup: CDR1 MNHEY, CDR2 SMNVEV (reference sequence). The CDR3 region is CASSPYSGANVLTF. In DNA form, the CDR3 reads TGTGCCAGCAGTCCTTACTCTGGGGCCAACGTCCTGACTTTC.

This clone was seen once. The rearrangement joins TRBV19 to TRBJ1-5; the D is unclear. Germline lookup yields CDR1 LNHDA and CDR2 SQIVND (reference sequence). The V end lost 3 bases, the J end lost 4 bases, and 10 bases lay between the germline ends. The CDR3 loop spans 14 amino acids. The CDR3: CASSIPAGNQPQHF. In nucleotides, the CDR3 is TGTGCCAGTAGTATCCCAGCGGGAAATCAGCCCCAGCATTTT.

The CDR3, as DNA: TGTGCCAGCAGTCCCCTTGCCCGTTCTGGAGGACAGTTCATCGAAGCTTTCTTT. Encoded protein: CASSPLARSGGQFIEAFF. The chain has TRBV27 and TRBJ1-1; weak D call: TRBD1 (6 bases). V was shortened by 5 bases and J by 8 bases, with 30 bases between the two germline ends. The CDR3 covers 18 residues. Germline CDR1 and CDR2: MNHEY and SMNVEV (reference sequence).

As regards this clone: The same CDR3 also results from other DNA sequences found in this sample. The CDR3 nucleotides read TGTGCCAGCAGCTTAGCGCAGACAGATACGCAGTATTTT. It encodes CASSLAQTDTQYF. The genes are TRBV7-2 and TRBJ2-3; no reliable D call. V lost 0 bases to trimming and J lost 3 bases, with 4 bases between them. Per germline, CDR1 SGHTA and CDR2 FQGNSA. The CDR3 contains 13 residues.

CDR3 bases: TGTGCCACCAGTGATGCCCGGACAGTCTACAATGAGCAGTTCTTC. It specifies CATSDARTVYNEQFF. The chain combines TRBV24-1 with TRBJ2-1; tentatively, D is TRBD1 (6 bases). CDR3 length equals 15 residues. V was clipped by 3 bases and J by 3 bases, with 11 bases between them. The germline V gene encodes CDR1 KGHDR and CDR2 SFDVKD.

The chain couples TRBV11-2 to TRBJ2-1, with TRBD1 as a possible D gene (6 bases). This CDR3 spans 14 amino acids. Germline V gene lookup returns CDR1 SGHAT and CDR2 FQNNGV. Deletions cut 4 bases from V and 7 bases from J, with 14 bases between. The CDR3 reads CASSSQGQPNEQFF. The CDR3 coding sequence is TGTGCCAGCAGCTCACAAGGACAGCCTAATGAGCAGTTCTTC.

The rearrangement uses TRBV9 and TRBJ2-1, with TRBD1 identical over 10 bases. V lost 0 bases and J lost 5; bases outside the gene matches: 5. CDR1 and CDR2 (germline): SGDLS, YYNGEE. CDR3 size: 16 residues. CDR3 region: CASSVERDRGNNEQFF. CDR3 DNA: TGTGCCAGCAGCGTAGAGCGGGACAGGGGAAACAATGAGCAGTTCTTC.

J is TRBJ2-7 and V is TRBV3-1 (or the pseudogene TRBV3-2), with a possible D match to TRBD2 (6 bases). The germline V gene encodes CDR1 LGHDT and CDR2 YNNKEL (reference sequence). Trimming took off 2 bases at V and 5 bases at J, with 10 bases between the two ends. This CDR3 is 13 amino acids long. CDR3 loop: CASSQYRGNEQYF. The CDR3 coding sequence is TGTGCCAGCAGCCAATACCGGGGGAACGAGCAGTACTTC.

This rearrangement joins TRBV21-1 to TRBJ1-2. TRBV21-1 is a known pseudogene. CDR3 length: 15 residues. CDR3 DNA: TGTGCCAGCAGCAACGGGGGGCAGTTGAACTATGGCTACACCTTC. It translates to CASSNGGQLNYGYTF.

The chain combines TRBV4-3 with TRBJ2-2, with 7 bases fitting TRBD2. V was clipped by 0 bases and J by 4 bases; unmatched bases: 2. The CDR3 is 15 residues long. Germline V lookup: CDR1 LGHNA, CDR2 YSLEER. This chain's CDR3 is CASSQDAGVTGELFF. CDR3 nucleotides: TGCGCCAGCAGCCAAGATGCGGGAGTCACCGGGGAGCTGTTTTTT.

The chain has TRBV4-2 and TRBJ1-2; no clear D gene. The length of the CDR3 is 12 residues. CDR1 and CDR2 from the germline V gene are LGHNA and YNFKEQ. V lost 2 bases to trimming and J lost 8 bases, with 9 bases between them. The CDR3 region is CASSQIPEGYTF. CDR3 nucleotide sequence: TGTGCCAGCAGCCAAATACCGGAGGGCTACACCTTC.

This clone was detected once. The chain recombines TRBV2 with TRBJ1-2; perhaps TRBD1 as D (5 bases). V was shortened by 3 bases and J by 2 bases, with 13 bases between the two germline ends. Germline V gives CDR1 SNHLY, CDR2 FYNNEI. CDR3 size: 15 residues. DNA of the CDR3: TGTGCCAGCAGTGAGCCCCGCCGGGGCAACTATGGCTACACCTTC. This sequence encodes CASSEPRRGNYGYTF.